Following are 21 T cell receptor beta chains from one sample sequenced in a study of regulatory T cells in long-lasting Graves disease (dated by TCRdb to the early 2020s). The library was made by multiplex PCR. Data came from an Illumina HiSeq 4000. To build TCR beta libraries, CDR3 regions were amplified by Arm-PCR using iRepertoire HTBI primers. TCRdb reprocessing: public reads trimmed at Q25 with fastp, clones called with MiXCR, in-frame beta chains kept. Every entry covers one CDR3 protein and lists the most common genes and DNA from its rows. The sample has over 200,000 distinct CDR3 sequences on record, 15% to 20% of them singletons. About 14% of the sample belongs to the ten largest clones. The time point label, as the study defines it: newly diagnosed GD, antithyroid drugs for less than 3 months. For both TCR sequencing and RNA sequencing, RNA was extracted from PBMCs using TRIzol. The same sample was also used in a study of T cells in Graves' hyperthyroidism and ophthalmopathy.

The source material was peripheral blood mononuclear cells (PBMCs), sampled at new diagnosis, from a patient treated with antithyroid drugs. All receptors derive from a woman in her twenties or thirties with Graves disease. Donor details come from another sample of the same person, matched by shared clones.

At least ten counts were recorded for this clonotype. V is TRBV2 and J is TRBJ2-7, with 7 bases identical to TRBD2. Germline V gene lookup returns CDR1 SNHLY and CDR2 FYNNEI. The V gene end was trimmed by 8 bases and the J gene end by 5 bases; junction bases not matched to a gene: 15. CDR3 length equals 15 residues. The CDR3 DNA is TGTGCCAGCGGGTTTCCGATACGGGGGGAGGACGAGCAGTACTTC. Protein: CASGFPIRGEDEQYF. The complete variable domain, with remaining parts taken from reference TRBV2 and TRBJ2-7, reads EPEVTQTPSHQVTQMGQEVILRCVPISNHLYFYWYRQILGQKVEFLVSFYNNEISEKSEIFDDQFSVERPDGSNFTLKIRSTKLEDSAMYFCASGFPIRGEDEQYFGPGTRLTVT.

This clonotype was seen ten or more times. The chain joins TRBV18 to TRBJ1-2; D gene uncertain. Between the trimmed V and J ends, which lost 0 bases and 3 bases, there was a span of 5 bases. The CDR3 runs to 13 residues. The V gene's germline CDR1 is KGHSH and CDR2 LQKENI. CDR3 nucleotides: TGTGCCAGCTCACCACCCGTCGACTATGGCTACACCTTC. Encoded protein: CASSPPVDYGYTF.

This clonotype was observed at least ten times. The genes are TRBV12-3 or TRBV12-4 and TRBJ2-3, with 9 bases matching TRBD2. Trimming cost V 8 bases and J 0 bases; bases outside gene matches: 3. The CDR3 runs 14 residues. For the CDR3, the DNA is TGTGCCAGCGGGCTAGCGGGGAGCACAGATACGCAGTATTTT. As protein: CASGLAGSTDTQYF.

The chain joins TRBV7-2 to TRBJ2-7; D not resolved. The CDR3 has 13 amino acids. Deletions cut 2 bases from V and 3 bases from J, with 8 bases between. Germline-derived CDR1 and CDR2 are SGHTA and FQGNSA. CDR3 DNA: TGTGCCAGCAGCTTAAAGACTGGCTACGAGCAGTACTTC. Its translation is CASSLKTGYEQYF.

On this clonotype itself: The germline gene is not matched at one end of the junction; a read error may be the cause. The chain couples TRBV27 to TRBJ2-1; 8 positions agree with TRBD1. CDR1 and CDR2 (germline): MNHEY, SMNVEV (reference sequence). The CDR3 is 14 residues long. Here the CDR3 reads CASSLPGGYHEQFF. The CDR3, as DNA: TGTGCCAGCAGTTTACCAGGGGGCTACCATGAGCAGTTCTTC.

This clonotype was recorded many times. V usage is TRBV6-1 and J usage is TRBJ2-3, with D possibly matching TRBD1 (6 bases). Per the germline V gene, CDR1 is MNHNS and CDR2 is SASEGT. The CDR3 is 14 amino acids. The ends were cut back, 6 bases at V and 0 bases at J, with 10 bases in the middle. The CDR3 DNA sequence: TGTGCCAGCAGGGAACAGGGTAGCACAGATACGCAGTATTTT. Translated, it gives CASREQGSTDTQYF.

This clonotype was picked up a small number of times. A much larger clone lies one base from this, so it may be a read error. V gene TRBV9 combines with J gene TRBJ1-2; 7 nucleotides align to TRBD1. Looked up from germline, CDR1 is SGDLS and CDR2 is YYNGEE. The CDR3 contains 16 residues. V trimming: 0 bases; J trimming: 4 bases; junction bases outside the gene matches: 9. The CDR3 nucleotides are TGTGCCAGCAGCGTAGCTGGTACAGGGGTGGTCTATGGCTACACCTTC. As protein: CASSVAGTGVVYGYTF.

The V call is TRBV3-1, the J call TRBJ2-1, with 8 positions matching TRBD2. Germline CDR1 is LGHDT and CDR2 is YNNKEL (reference sequence). The CDR3 spans 14 residues. The trim removed 2 bases at V and 8 bases at J, leaving 5 bases unmatched. CDR3 nucleotide sequence: TGTGCCAGCAGCCAATGGGGTAGCGGGGATGAGCAGTTCTTC. It codes for CASSQWGSGDEQFF.

This chain connects TRBV18 to TRBJ1-1; the D gene is possibly TRBD1 (6 bases). The CDR3 covers 14 residues. Deletions cut 4 bases from V and 4 bases from J, with 13 bases between. Germline V lookup: CDR1 KGHSH, CDR2 LQKENI. The CDR3 sequence: CASSRGAGTTEAFF. The CDR3 bases are TGTGCCAGCTCACGGGGGGCGGGGACCACTGAAGCTTTCTTT.

This clonotype was counted at least ten times. CDR3 protein: CASSEKGWAGSDTQYF. CDR3 bases: TGTGCCAGCAGTGAAAAGGGGTGGGCAGGTTCAGATACGCAGTATTTT. J is TRBJ2-3 and V is TRBV2; D perhaps matches TRBD1 (5 bases). CDR1 SNHLY and CDR2 FYNNEI come from the germline V gene. V was cut by 2 bases and J by 4 bases, with 16 bases left in between. This CDR3 comprises 16 residues.

This clonotype came up many times. This chain links TRBV19 with TRBJ1-2; D gene ambiguous. The CDR3 has 13 residues. Germline CDR1 reads LNHDA; CDR2 reads SQIVND (reference sequence). Trimming stripped 4 bases from V and 4 bases from J, with 10 bases between. The CDR3 DNA reads as TGTGCCAGTAGTACACTGTCGGCCTATGGCTACACCTTC. Protein sequence: CASSTLSAYGYTF. Full variable domain (remainder filled in from reference TRBV19 and TRBJ1-2): DGGITQSPKYLFRKEGQNVTLSCEQNLNHDAMYWYRQDPGQGLRLIYYSQIVNDFQKGDIAEGYSVSREKKESFPLTVTSAQKNPTAFYLCASSTLSAYGYTFGSGTRLTVV.

The chain has TRBV5-1 and TRBJ2-1; TRBD2 is a possible D gene (5 bases). Germline V gene data show CDR1 as SGHRS and CDR2 as YFSETQ. V was cut by 0 bases and J by 4 bases, with 11 bases left in between. This CDR3 region has 15 residues. Here the CDR3 reads CASSLEAESYNEQFF. CDR3 nucleotide sequence: TGCGCCAGCAGCTTGGAAGCGGAATCATACAATGAGCAGTTCTTC.

This clonotype has a count of ten or more. V and J are TRBV5-1 and TRBJ1-1; perhaps TRBD1 as D (5 bases). Trimming stripped 5 bases from V and 4 bases from J, with 15 bases between. This CDR3 is 14 amino acids long. CDR1 and CDR2 (germline): SGHRS, YFSETQ. The CDR3 here is CASRGDGGVTEAFF. CDR3 coding DNA: TGCGCCAGCAGGGGTGATGGGGGGGTCACTGAAGCTTTCTTT.

On this clonotype itself: With a far larger clone one base away, a read error is the likely cause. The V call is TRBV7-2, the J call TRBJ1-3, with 7 bases matching TRBD1. The J segment lost 4 bases and the V segment lost 3 bases, leaving 6 bases of the junction unmatched. Germline V CDR1 and CDR2: SGHTA, FQGNSA. CDR3 length: 15 amino acids. In DNA, the CDR3 is TGTGCCAGCAGCTTTGGGGGGACAGAGGGAAACACCATATATTTT. It codes for CASSFGGTEGNTIYF.

This clonotype was detected ten times or more. The rearrangement uses TRBV28 and TRBJ1-2, with 8 bases aligning to TRBD1. With V trimmed by 6 bases and J by 7 bases, 16 bases remained unmatched. Germline-derived CDR1 and CDR2 are MDHEN and SYDVKM. The CDR3 sequence is 16 residues long. CDR3 sequence reads: CASSPSGRGLLFGYTF. The CDR3 DNA reads TGTGCCAGCAGCCCCTCGGGCAGGGGGCTTTTATTTGGCTACACCTTC.

This clonotype was picked up many times. The rearrangement joins TRBV12-3 or TRBV12-4 to TRBJ2-3, with D perhaps matching TRBD1 (6 bases). With 4 bases removed from V and 4 bases from J, the gap between germline ends came to 12 bases. The CDR3 length is 14 residues. This CDR3 reads CASSSGEGSDTQYF. The CDR3 nucleotides are TGTGCCAGCAGTTCAGGGGAAGGATCAGATACGCAGTATTTT.

This clonotype was seen many times. The chain employs TRBV5-6 and TRBJ1-2; TRBD1 matches at 8 bases. Trimming took 5 bases from V and 4 from J; bases not matched to a gene: 10. CDR3 size: 15 residues. Germline assignment: CDR1 SGHDT and CDR2 YYEEEE. CDR3 in amino acids: CASRETGVQSYGYTF. For the CDR3, the DNA is TGTGCCAGCAGAGAGACAGGGGTTCAGAGCTATGGCTACACCTTC. The full variable domain, rest sourced from reference TRBV5-6 and TRBJ1-2, is DAGVTQSPTHLIKTRGQQVTLRCSPKSGHDTVSWYQQALGQGPQFIFQYYEEEERQRGNFPDRFSGHQFPNYSSELNVNALLLGDSALYLCASRETGVQSYGYTFGSGTRLTVV.

Note on this clonotype: A much larger clone differs from this one at a single base, so this may be a read error. The chain couples TRBV7-2 to TRBJ2-2, with a weak D call TRBD1 (7 bases). Trimming took 5 bases from V and 4 from J, leaving 17 bases between them. The CDR3 length is 16 residues. Germline CDR1 SGHTA, CDR2 FQGNSA. The CDR3 reads CASSRWAGGGTGELFF. In DNA, the CDR3 is TGTGCCAGCAGCCGTTGGGCAGGGGGAGGCACCGGGGAGCTGTTTTTT. Full variable domain (remainder filled in from reference TRBV7-2 and TRBJ2-2): GAGVSQSPSNKVTEKGKDVELRCDPISGHTALYWYRQSLGQGLEFLIYFQGNSAPDKSGLPSDRFSAERTGGSVSTLTIQRTQQEDSAVYLCASSRWAGGGTGELFFGEGSRLTVL.

This clonotype was picked up many times. This chain uses TRBV14 with TRBJ1-2; D is perhaps TRBD1 (5 bases). CDR1 and CDR2 (germline): SGHDN, FVKESK. Between the trimmed V and J ends, which lost 1 base and 8 bases, there was a span of 17 bases. The CDR3 loop spans 15 amino acids. Here the CDR3 reads CASSQVVEGTGGYTF. The CDR3 DNA reads as TGTGCCAGCAGCCAAGTAGTAGAGGGGACGGGCGGCTACACCTTC.

This clonotype was recorded a few times. CDR3 nucleotides: TGTGCCAGCAGCCAAGACGCTAGCGGGGGGGGAGGCGGGGAGCTGTTTTTT. This gives the protein CASSQDASGGGGGELFF. The V call is TRBV4-2, the J call TRBJ2-2; 12 positions agree with TRBD2. Germline lookup yields CDR1 LGHNA and CDR2 YNFKEQ. The CDR3 loop spans 17 amino acids. The ends lost 0 bases at V and 7 bases at J; junction bases unmatched: 6.

The table lists this clonotype with many counts. This CDR3 reads CASSSPGKGSGELFF. In DNA form, the CDR3 reads TGTGCCAGCAGTTCCCCAGGAAAGGGGTCCGGGGAGCTGTTTTTT. The V call is TRBV28, the J call TRBJ2-2, with a tentative D call TRBD1 (5 bases). Germline V gives CDR1 MDHEN, CDR2 SYDVKM. The CDR3 extends over 15 amino acids. V shed 4 bases and J shed 6 bases, with 15 bases lying between them.